The following is a TCR beta chain sequence with its context. Its target is unknown. The method was immunoSEQ multiplex PCR; TCRdb's version includes in-frame clones alone and lacks a portion of them. Of 190,000 or so clones listed, 65% to 70% are singletons. Germline V lookup: CDR1 LGHNA, CDR2 YSLEER. The CDR3 is 16 amino acids. The ends lost 2 bases at V and 0 bases at J; junction bases unmatched: 4. This specimen belongs to a study of shared clonotypes between healthy human individuals. Study-level background: Participating donors consisted of a couple of women and a few men aged 18 to 49. For every donor, three CD4 naive, three CD4 memory, two CD8 naive and one CD8 memory plates were used.

The study, taken as a whole, reports: Deeper or shallower sequencing was expected to change how clonotypes are shared among donors. Shared clonotypes across all four donors exceeded non-shared ones in generation probability.

Input material: memory CD4+ T cells sorted from blood. This sample's subset: CD45RA-negative fraction. This sequence was found in a man aged 30-40 years in good health. The chain is built from TRBV4-3 and TRBJ2-1, with 7 bases that match TRBD1. CDR3 in amino acids: CASSQLYRGSYNEQFF. CDR3 DNA sequence: TGCGCCAGCAGCCAACTCTACAGGGGCTCCTACAATGAGCAGTTCTTC.